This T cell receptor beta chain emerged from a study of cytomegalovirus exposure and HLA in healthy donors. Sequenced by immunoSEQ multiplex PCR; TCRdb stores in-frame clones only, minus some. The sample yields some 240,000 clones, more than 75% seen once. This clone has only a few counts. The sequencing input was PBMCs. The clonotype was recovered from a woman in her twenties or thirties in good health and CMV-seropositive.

The DNA of the CDR3 is TGTGCCAGCAGCCTCTCGGCTAGCGGGAGCGACGAGCAGTACTTC. Translating gives CASSLSASGSDEQYF. The V gene is TRBV4-2, the J gene TRBJ2-7; TRBD2 aligns across 10 bases. Germline CDR1 and CDR2: LGHNA and YNFKEQ. With V trimmed by 4 bases and J by 5 bases, 8 bases remained unmatched. This CDR3 region has 15 residues.